The entry below describes one TCR beta chain. This CDR3 has 12 residues. Germline V lookup: CDR1 SNHLY, CDR2 FYNNEI. After removal of 11 bases from V and 5 bases from J, the junction contained 9 bases not matched to a gene. In the original analysis: How many nucleated cells were present was estimated from reference gene primer amplification. Some clones are missing from TCRdb's copy, which holds only in-frame ones; the method was immunoSEQ multiplex PCR. That table gives V, J and clone size, and the DNA gave D and trimming. The sample has just over 50,000 clones; 86% are singletons. This sample was taken from a study of blood T cell repertoires in COVID-19. Study at large: Italy, Spain and the United States were the sources of the convalescent and acute COVID-19 samples. Sources were T cells, B-cell-depleted T cells, or PBMCs; the material itself was cDNA or gDNA.

The source material was peripheral blood. The sequence was obtained from a man older than 75 with active COVID-19. This chain joins TRBV2 and TRBJ2-7; 7 nucleotides line up with TRBD1. The CDR3 loop reads CAGKTGRNEQYF. The CDR3, as DNA: TGTGCCGGAAAGACAGGGCGGAACGAGCAGTACTTC. Using reference TRBV2 and TRBJ2-7 for the parts outside the CDR3, the full variable domain is EPEVTQTPSHQVTQMGQEVILRCVPISNHLYFYWYRQILGQKVEFLVSFYNNEISEKSEIFDDQFSVERPDGSNFTLKIRSTKLEDSAMYFCAGKTGRNEQYFGPGTRLTVT.